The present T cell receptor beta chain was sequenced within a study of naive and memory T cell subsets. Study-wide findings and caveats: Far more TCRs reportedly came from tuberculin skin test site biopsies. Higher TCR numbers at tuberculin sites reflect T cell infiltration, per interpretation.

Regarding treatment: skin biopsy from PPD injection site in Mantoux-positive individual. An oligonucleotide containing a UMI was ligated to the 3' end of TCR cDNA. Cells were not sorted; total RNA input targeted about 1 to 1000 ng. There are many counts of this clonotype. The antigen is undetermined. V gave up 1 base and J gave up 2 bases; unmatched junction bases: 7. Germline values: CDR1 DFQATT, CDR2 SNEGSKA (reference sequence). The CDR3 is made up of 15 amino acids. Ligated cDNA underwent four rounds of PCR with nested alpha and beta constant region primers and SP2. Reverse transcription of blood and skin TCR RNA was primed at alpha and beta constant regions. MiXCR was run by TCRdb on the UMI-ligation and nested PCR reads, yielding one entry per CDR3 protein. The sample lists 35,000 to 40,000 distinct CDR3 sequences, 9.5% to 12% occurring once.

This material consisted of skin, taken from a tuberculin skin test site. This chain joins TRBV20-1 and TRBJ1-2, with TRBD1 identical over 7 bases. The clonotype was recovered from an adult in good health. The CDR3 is CSARGSEGANYGYTF. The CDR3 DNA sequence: TGCAGTGCTAGAGGGAGTGAGGGGGCCAACTATGGCTACACCTTC.